The entry below gives a single T cell receptor beta chain sequence along with its context. Sequencing used immunoSEQ multiplex PCR; TCRdb keeps in-frame clones, though not all of them. The sample contains a few million clones, nearly 97% of which appear only once. This entry comes from a study of shared clonotypes between healthy human individuals. The germline CDR1 and CDR2 sequences are SGHAT and FQNNGV. J lost 2 bases, V lost 5 bases, and 4 bases had no gene match. CDR3 size: 15 residues. V is TRBV11-2 and J is TRBJ1-4, with 8 positions matching TRBD1. This clonotype was obtained from a man younger than 35 in good health. The sequenced sample consisted of naive CD4+ T cells sorted from blood. Regarding subset: CD45RA+ positively selected. In DNA, the CDR3 is TGTGCCAGCAGCCTAAACAGGGGGACTAATGAAAAACTGTTTTTT. It is translated as CASSLNRGTNEKLFF.